These 12 T cell receptor beta chains share one sample of origin, sequenced in a study of T cell repertoires in cytomegalovirus infection (dated by TCRdb to the late 2010s). The treatment or condition label corresponds to: in vitro stimulation with specific CMV peptide epitopes to enrich CMV-specific T cells. Sequencing instrument: Illumina HiSeq 1500. In TCRdb, the public reads were trimmed at Q25 with fastp and aligned with MiXCR, with productive beta chains retained. Rows merge per CDR3 protein into single entries with the most common DNA and genes. The sample table contains roughly 990,000 distinct CDR3 sequences; only one count was recorded for approximately 33% of them. The ten largest clones take up around 15% of the sample. Their recognized antigens are unknown. The material was cultured CD8+ T cells from PBMCs, obtained from culture after CMV antigen stimulation. These receptor sequences come from a human donor in good health (CMV status not recorded). Some clones in this sample may be carry-over from other donors' samples.

This clonotype came up many times. This chain joins TRBV15 and TRBJ1-1; TRBD1 might be the D (5 bases). The germline V gene encodes CDR1 LNHNV and CDR2 YYDKDF (reference sequence). The CDR3 spans 15 residues. The ends were cut back, 5 bases at V and 0 bases at J, with 13 bases in the middle. The chain's CDR3 is CATSGFRVMNTEAFF. For the CDR3, the DNA is TGTGCCACCAGCGGATTCAGGGTGATGAACACTGAAGCTTTCTTT.

The genes are TRBV19 and TRBJ1-6; 9 bases fit TRBD1. Germline assignment: CDR1 LNHDA and CDR2 SQIVND (reference sequence). The CDR3 covers 14 residues. V shed 10 bases, J shed 8 bases, and the junction held 9 bases outside the gene matches. This CDR3 is CATESGTGHSPLHF. The DNA of the CDR3 is TGTGCCACTGAGTCCGGGACAGGGCATTCACCCCTCCACTTT.

This clonotype was detected many times. V gene TRBV11-1 combines with J gene TRBJ1-5; maybe TRBD1 (5 bases). The CDR3 spans 13 residues. From germline, CDR1 is SGHAT and CDR2 FQDESV (reference sequence). Trimming pared 0 bases from V and 5 bases from J, leaving 5 bases between. CDR3 sequence: CASSLAGHQPQHF. The CDR3 DNA reads as TGTGCCAGCAGCTTAGCGGGGCATCAGCCCCAGCATTTT.

In its sample, this clonotype was seen a few times. The chain recombines TRBV10-3 with TRBJ2-7; no clear D. Germline V gene data show CDR1 as ENHRY and CDR2 as SYGVKD. The CDR3 runs 13 residues. V gave up 10 bases and J gave up 0 bases, with 13 bases separating them. The CDR3 nucleotides read TGTGCCACTATCTCGACACCCTCCTACGAGCAGTACTTC. It specifies CATISTPSYEQYF.

About this clonotype: This could be a read error, since a much larger clone is one nucleotide away. The chain combines TRBV7-6 with TRBJ2-7; 10 bases fit TRBD1. Germline-derived CDR1 and CDR2 are SGHVS and FNYEAQ. The CDR3 runs 17 residues. In nucleotides, the CDR3 is TGTGCCACCAGCTCCCCTCGCGGGACAGGGGACTCCTATGAGCAGTACTTC. It yields the protein CATSSPRGTGDSYEQYF.

A single count supports this clonotype. The J gene is TRBJ2-7, the V gene TRBV5-1; D gene uncertain. The CDR3 length is 15 residues. Trimming shortened V by 3 bases and J by 6 bases, and 19 bases separated the two germline ends. Germline V gene sequence: CDR1 SGHRS, CDR2 YFSETQ. The CDR3 sequence is CASSSGDRGLREQYV. In DNA form, the CDR3 reads TGCGCCAGCAGCTCCGGCGATCGTGGCCTTCGCGAGCAGTACGTC.

The chain carries TRBV4-1 and TRBJ1-2; tentatively, D is TRBD1 (5 bases). The CDR3 sequence is 15 residues long. Per the germline V gene, CDR1 is MGHRA and CDR2 is YSYEKL. V was trimmed by 0 bases and J by 6 bases, leaving 14 bases between them. The CDR3, as DNA: TGCGCCAGCAGCCAAGATCTAGCAGGGACGAATGGCTACACCTTC. Translating it yields CASSQDLAGTNGYTF.

The V gene is TRBV28, the J gene TRBJ2-5; 9 bases match TRBD2. Looked up from germline, CDR1 is MDHEN and CDR2 is SYDVKM. The CDR3 runs 16 residues. Unmatched junction bases numbered 16, after V lost 7 bases and J lost 7 bases. As DNA, the CDR3 is TGTGCCAGCACTATGCCCGGGACTAGCTTCTCCGGGACCCAGTACTTC. The encoded protein is CASTMPGTSFSGTQYF.

This clonotype was seen repeatedly, ten times or more. The chain joins TRBV6-5 to TRBJ2-3; 8 bases fit TRBD1. The germline V gene encodes CDR1 MNHEY and CDR2 SVGAGI. The CDR3 loop spans 18 amino acids. The trim removed 5 bases at V and 4 bases at J, leaving 17 bases unmatched. The CDR3 reads CASSVTGTGLRGADTQYF. The CDR3 coding sequence is TGTGCCAGCAGTGTCACCGGGACAGGACTCAGGGGCGCAGATACGCAGTATTTT.

Turning to this clonotype: Since a much larger clone is just one base distant, this may be a read error. This chain uses TRBV7-6 with TRBJ2-6, with D maybe TRBD1 (8 bases). The CDR3 runs 13 residues. Germline V gene data show CDR1 as SGHVS and CDR2 as FNYEAQ. The V end was cut by 10 bases, the J end by 4 bases, with 11 bases between. The CDR3 sequence: CANRGGGANVLTF. The DNA of the CDR3 is TGTGCCAACAGGGGGGGAGGGGCCAACGTCCTGACTTTC.

This clonotype was observed many times. This chain joins TRBV7-8 and TRBJ1-5; tentative D call: TRBD1 (5 bases). Trimming left V 5 bases short and J 6 bases short, with 17 bases between. CDR3 length: 15 residues. Germline CDR1 SGHVS, CDR2 FQNEAQ. Written as DNA, the CDR3 is TGTGCCAGCAGCCTGGAGGGGAAGTTGGGTCAGCCCCAGCATTTT. This gives the protein CASSLEGKLGQPQHF.

This rearrangement joins TRBV4-3 to TRBJ1-3; D gene ambiguous. V lost 3 bases and J lost 0, with 15 bases in between. This CDR3 spans 17 amino acids. CDR1 is LGHNA and CDR2 is YSLEER in the germline V gene. The CDR3 sequence is CASSQDRTRYSGNTIYF. The CDR3 DNA reads as TGCGCCAGCAGCCAGGACCGTACTCGGTACTCTGGAAACACCATATATTTT.